This T cell receptor beta chain stems from a study of CD8+CD57+ T cells in acquired aplastic anemia. Overall study: Isolated CD4+ and CD8+ cells, once sorted, yielded DNA averaging around 3.1 ug.

Ten or more counts support this clonotype. CD8+CD57+ cell expansion, shown by flow cytometry, had occurred in the patients selected for sequencing. Profiling that covered TCR beta VDJ and CDR3 relied on genomic DNA as its template. In TCRdb, the reads were re-called with MiXCR into one record per CDR3 protein. Altogether 180,000 or so distinct CDR3 sequences are present, less than 60% being singletons, with the ten largest covering under 1.2%. The sequenced material came from sorted CD4+, CD8+, or CD8+CD57+ T cells (not recorded which) from PBMCs. This sequence was found in a human donor with aplastic anemia.

The CDR3 loop reads CASSLSVGSGANVLTF. CDR3 coding DNA: TGTGCCAGCAGCTTATCGGTCGGGTCTGGGGCCAACGTCCTGACTTTC. The gene calls are TRBV7-2 and TRBJ2-6; unclear D gene. The germline V and J ends were trimmed by 2 bases and 1 base, with 9 bases remaining between them. Germline V gene data show CDR1 as SGHTA and CDR2 as FQGNSA. This CDR3 has 16 amino acids.